The 28 T cell receptor beta chains below were found in one sample sequenced in a study of OX40 agonist ivuxolimab in advanced cancers. The library was produced with the immunoSEQ multiplex PCR assay. TCRdb retrieved this table from immuneACCESS and kept in-frame rearrangements only. Not all clones are present; in checked studies, unresolved V genes account for under half, and no reason is known for the remainder. The sample table shows about 66,000 clones, and 85% are seen once. The ten largest make up approximately 4.3% of the sample. The specimen was CD4+ or CD8+ T cells sorted from blood, collected in a trial of the OX40 agonist ivuxolimab. The receptors originated from an adult with an advanced solid tumor such as melanoma, head and neck, liver or kidney cancer.

This clone showed up just once. The V call is TRBV18, the J call TRBJ2-1; possibly TRBD1 for D (5 bases). Per the germline V gene, CDR1 is KGHSH and CDR2 is LQKENI. V lost 0 bases, J lost 0 bases, and 12 bases lay in between. The CDR3 loop spans 17 amino acids. CDR3 in DNA: TGTGCCAGCTCACCACCGGGTGGGGCAAGCTCCTACAATGAGCAGTTCTTC. As protein: CASSPPGGASSYNEQFF.

The V call is TRBV2, the J call TRBJ1-5; D gene ambiguous. This CDR3 has 14 amino acids. Germline V gives CDR1 SNHLY, CDR2 FYNNEI. Deletions cut 2 bases from V and 0 bases from J, with 5 bases between. CDR3 in amino acids: CASSEIYSNQPQHF. In DNA form, the CDR3 reads TGTGCCAGCAGTGAAATTTATAGCAATCAGCCCCAGCATTTT.

Details on this clone: Within the sample, other DNA sequences also encode this same CDR3. The chain joins TRBV2 to TRBJ1-5, with D maybe TRBD1 (5 bases). The CDR3 extends over 13 amino acids. Germline V CDR1 and CDR2: SNHLY, FYNNEI. Trimming removed 6 bases at V and 1 base at J, with 7 bases between. The CDR3 coding sequence is TGTGCCAGCAGAGGGGACAGCAATCAGCCCCAGCATTTT. Protein sequence: CASRGDSNQPQHF.

The J gene is TRBJ2-2, the V gene TRBV5-4; 9 positions match TRBD1. The CDR3 extends over 16 amino acids. The V gene end was trimmed by 4 bases and the J gene end by 3 bases; junction bases not matched to a gene: 7. Per germline, CDR1 SGHNT and CDR2 YYREEE (reference sequence). The CDR3 bases are TGTGCCAGCAGCACTAAAACAGGGGGCTACACCGGGGAGCTGTTTTTT. This translates into CASSTKTGGYTGELFF. The entire variable domain, with the rest obtained from reference TRBV5-4 and TRBJ2-2, is as follows: ETGVTQSPTHLIKTRGQQVTLRCSSQSGHNTVSWYQQALGQGPQFIFQYYREEENGRGNFPPRFSGLQFPNYSSELNVNALELDDSALYLCASSTKTGGYTGELFFGEGSRLTVL.

The chain employs TRBV7-6 and TRBJ1-2; D is undetermined. Germline V gene sequence: CDR1 SGHVS, CDR2 FNYEAQ. This CDR3 region has 13 residues. With 5 bases removed from V and 3 bases from J, the gap between germline ends came to 10 bases. The CDR3 sequence: CASSVQPDYGYTF. Written as DNA, the CDR3 is TGTGCCAGCAGCGTGCAGCCCGACTATGGCTACACCTTC.

The chain employs TRBV5-1 and TRBJ1-1; the match to TRBD1 covers 12 bases. Germline V gene sequence: CDR1 SGHRS, CDR2 YFSETQ. This CDR3 comprises 18 residues. With V trimmed by 2 bases and J by 5 bases, 13 bases remained unmatched. In DNA, the CDR3 is TGCGCCAGCAGCTTCTCCTCGGGACAGGGGGCTCTGGGGACTGAAGCTTTCTTT. This encodes CASSFSSGQGALGTEAFF.

This chain connects TRBV6-1 to TRBJ2-3; TRBD1 might be the D (5 bases). The CDR3 has 14 residues. Looked up from germline, CDR1 is MNHNS and CDR2 is SASEGT. The ends were cut back, 2 bases at V and 7 bases at J, with 13 bases in the middle. The CDR3 spells CASSESRVMNTQYF. For the CDR3, the DNA is TGTGCCAGCAGTGAAAGCAGGGTCATGAATACGCAGTATTTT.

The chain is built from TRBV7-8 and TRBJ1-2, with D tentatively TRBD1 (5 bases). Trimming removed 5 bases at V and 2 bases at J, with 9 bases between. Germline loops: CDR1 SGHVS, CDR2 FQNEAQ. The CDR3 loop spans 13 amino acids. In nucleotides, the CDR3 is TGTGCCAGCAGCACGGGACGGAACTATGGCTACACCTTC. Translated, it gives CASSTGRNYGYTF.

This chain links TRBV5-5 with TRBJ2-7, with 9 bases lining up with TRBD1. The CDR3 runs to 13 residues. J was trimmed by 10 bases and V by 4 bases; bases with no gene match: 9. Per germline, CDR1 SGHKS and CDR2 YYEKEE (reference sequence). In DNA form, the CDR3 reads TGTGCCAGCAGCACAGGACAGGGGAGGCACCAGTACTTC. It yields the protein CASSTGQGRHQYF.

The chain employs TRBV19 and TRBJ1-2, with 8 bases matching TRBD1. CDR3 length: 14 residues. V was pared by 3 bases and J by 8 bases, with 8 bases of the junction left unmatched. Germline CDR1 and CDR2: LNHDA and SQIVND (reference sequence). CDR3 sequence reads: CASSMMQGAYGYTF. The CDR3 bases are TGTGCCAGTAGTATGATGCAGGGGGCGTACGGCTACACCTTC.

The CDR3 protein is CASSSTADSSYGYTF. The CDR3 bases are TGCGCCAGCAGCTCGACAGCCGACAGCAGCTATGGCTACACCTTC. The genes are TRBV5-1 and TRBJ1-2; D possibly corresponds to TRBD1 (5 bases). The CDR3 spans 15 residues. The V gene lost 3 bases and the J gene lost 4 bases, with 16 bases spanning the gap. The germline CDR1 and CDR2 sequences are SGHRS and YFSETQ. The variable domain in full, completed from reference TRBV5-1 and TRBJ1-2, reads KAGVTQTPRYLIKTRGQQVTLSCSPISGHRSVSWYQQTPGQGLQFLFEYFSETQRNKGNFPGRFSGRQFSNSRSEMNVSTLELGDSALYLCASSSTADSSYGYTFGSGTRLTVV.

The CDR3 loop is CASSFQGWALNEQFF. The CDR3 nucleotides read TGTGCCAGCAGCTTCCAAGGGTGGGCACTTAATGAGCAGTTCTTC. The chain joins TRBV7-2 to TRBJ2-1; no definite D call. This CDR3 is 15 amino acids long. Germline CDR1 reads SGHTA; CDR2 reads FQGNSA. Between the trimmed V and J ends, which lost 3 bases and 7 bases, there was a span of 16 bases.

For this clone: The junction and the germline gene differ at one end; a read error may be behind it. This sequence joins TRBV28 and TRBJ2-7, with D perhaps given as TRBD1 or TRBD2 (7 bases each). This CDR3 has 14 residues. Germline V gene data show CDR1 as MDHEN and CDR2 as SYDVKM. CDR3: CTATGSGISYEQYF. DNA of the CDR3: TGCACCGCGACAGGGAGCGGGATCTCCTACGAGCAGTACTTC.

The V and J genes are TRBV9 and TRBJ2-1, with D perhaps matching TRBD1 or TRBD2 (5 bases each). Germline CDR1 is SGDLS and CDR2 is YYNGEE. This CDR3 has 16 residues. V lost 4 bases and J 0 bases, leaving 14 bases between the germline ends. The CDR3 DNA follows: TGTGCCAGCAGCCCTCGGGGCAGCAGCTCCTACAATGAGCAGTTCTTC. Translation: CASSPRGSSSYNEQFF.

This chain uses TRBV30 with TRBJ2-1; D call uncertain. The V gene lost 0 bases and the J gene lost 9 bases, with 12 bases spanning the gap. The CDR3 has 13 amino acids. The germline CDR1 and CDR2 sequences are GTSNPN and SVGIG (reference sequence). CDR3 region: CAWSVRAIREQFF. In DNA form, the CDR3 reads TGTGCCTGGAGTGTAAGGGCGATTCGTGAGCAGTTCTTC.

V and J are TRBV6-1 and TRBJ2-7, with a possible D match to TRBD2 (7 bases). The CDR3 sequence is 13 residues long. The V gene lost 8 bases and the J gene lost 6 bases, with 17 bases spanning the gap. Germline CDR1 and CDR2: MNHNS and SASEGT. The CDR3: CASSLKGGGEQYF. The CDR3 DNA reads TGTGCCAGCTCTTTAAAAGGGGGGGGCGAGCAGTACTTC.

V and J are TRBV5-6 and TRBJ1-2; 7 bases map to TRBD1. The CDR3 runs to 14 residues. From germline, CDR1 is SGHDT and CDR2 YYEEEE. V lost 0 bases to trimming and J lost 4 bases; unmatched junction nucleotides: 3. The CDR3 here is CASSLAGQTYGYTF. In nucleotides, the CDR3 is TGTGCCAGCAGCTTGGCGGGACAGACCTATGGCTACACCTTC.

The V gene is TRBV7-9, the J gene TRBJ2-3, with 8 bases aligning to TRBD1. V was pared by 5 bases and J by 0 bases, with 4 bases of the junction left unmatched. Germline lookup yields CDR1 SEHNR and CDR2 FQNEAQ (reference sequence). This CDR3 comprises 15 residues. The CDR3 region has the DNA TGTGCCAGCAGCGCAGGACAGGGAAGCACAGATACGCAGTATTTT. The encoded protein is CASSAGQGSTDTQYF.

This clone is categorized as medium-sized. The chain links TRBV2 to TRBJ1-5; possible D gene TRBD1, 5 bases. This CDR3 spans 14 amino acids. V lost 6 bases and J 6 bases, leaving 15 bases between the germline ends. Germline values: CDR1 SNHLY, CDR2 FYNNEI. CDR3 sequence reads: CASRGDGMGQPQHF. CDR3 nucleotides: TGTGCCAGCAGGGGGGACGGAATGGGTCAGCCCCAGCATTTT.

A remark on this clone: In the same sample, other DNA sequences code for this CDR3. The chain combines TRBV10-2 with TRBJ1-5; D is unclear. Looked up from germline, CDR1 is WSHSY and CDR2 is SAAADI. The V gene lost 11 bases and the J gene lost 4 bases, with 12 bases spanning the gap. There are 12 residues in the CDR3. DNA of the CDR3: TGCGCCGGCGGGGATCGGAATCAGCCCCAGCATTTT. As protein: CAGGDRNQPQHF.

The chain couples TRBV28 to TRBJ2-1, with D hard to call. The CDR3 contains 13 residues. The germline CDR1 and CDR2 sequences are MDHEN and SYDVKM. V was pared by 3 bases and J by 6 bases, with 9 bases between. The CDR3 DNA is TGTGCCAGCAGTTTTGTGGGGATCAATGAGCAGTTCTTC. It specifies CASSFVGINEQFF.

This chain uses TRBV6-6 with TRBJ2-2; D remains ambiguous. Germline V lookup: CDR1 MNHNY, CDR2 SVGAGI (reference sequence). Trimming cost V 6 bases and J 2 bases, with 7 bases left between them. The CDR3 length is 13 residues. The CDR3 DNA sequence: TGTGCCAGCAGCTCACATAACACCGGGGAGCTGTTTTTT. As protein: CASSSHNTGELFF.

V and J are TRBV5-1 and TRBJ2-2; D is unresolved. The germline V and J ends were trimmed by 2 bases and 0 bases, with 8 bases remaining between them. CDR1 is SGHRS, CDR2 YFSETQ, per germline. This CDR3 has 15 amino acids. The CDR3 region has the DNA TGCGCCAGCAGCTTCCAGGACGCGAACACCGGGGAGCTGTTTTTT. Translation: CASSFQDANTGELFF.

DNA for the CDR3: TGTGCCAGCAGCTTAACAACTCAAGCGGCCCAGTACTTC. As protein: CASSLTTQAAQYF. The rearrangement joins TRBV7-3 to TRBJ2-5; possibly TRBD2 for D (5 bases). This CDR3 comprises 13 residues. V gave up 0 bases and J gave up 9 bases, with 11 bases separating them. CDR1 and CDR2 (germline): SGHTA, FQGTGA.

This sequence joins TRBV2 and TRBJ1-1; maybe TRBD1 (5 bases). The germline gives CDR1 SNHLY, CDR2 FYNNEI. V was shortened by 3 bases and J by 7 bases, with 15 bases between the two germline ends. The CDR3 runs 14 residues. As DNA, the CDR3 is TGTGCCAGCAGTGATGGGTCGGGACGGGGTGAAGCTTTCTTT. It is translated as CASSDGSGRGEAFF.

The CDR3 coding sequence is TGTGCCAGCAGCTTGGAGGGAACAGATACGCAGTATTTT. It specifies CASSLEGTDTQYF. This chain links TRBV5-6 with TRBJ2-3, with D uncertain. Trimming took 0 bases from V and 3 from J, leaving 5 bases between them. Germline assignment: CDR1 SGHDT and CDR2 YYEEEE. This CDR3 contains 13 residues.

The chain has TRBV28 and TRBJ1-5, with TRBD1 as a possible D gene (6 bases). The CDR3 sequence is 14 residues long. V lost 11 bases, J lost 0 bases, and 14 bases lay in between. CDR1 and CDR2 (germline): MDHEN, SYDVKM. The CDR3 region is CAGGPGFSNQPQHF. The DNA of the CDR3 is TGTGCCGGGGGCCCAGGGTTTAGCAATCAGCCCCAGCATTTT.

The chain carries TRBV6-6 and TRBJ1-1; D call uncertain. Germline loops: CDR1 MNHNY, CDR2 SVGAGI (reference sequence). The length of the CDR3 is 13 residues. V shed 8 bases and J shed 0 bases, with 10 bases lying between them. The CDR3 DNA reads as TGTGCCAGCTCCGGGAATTTGAACACTGAAGCTTTCTTT. Encoded protein: CASSGNLNTEAFF.